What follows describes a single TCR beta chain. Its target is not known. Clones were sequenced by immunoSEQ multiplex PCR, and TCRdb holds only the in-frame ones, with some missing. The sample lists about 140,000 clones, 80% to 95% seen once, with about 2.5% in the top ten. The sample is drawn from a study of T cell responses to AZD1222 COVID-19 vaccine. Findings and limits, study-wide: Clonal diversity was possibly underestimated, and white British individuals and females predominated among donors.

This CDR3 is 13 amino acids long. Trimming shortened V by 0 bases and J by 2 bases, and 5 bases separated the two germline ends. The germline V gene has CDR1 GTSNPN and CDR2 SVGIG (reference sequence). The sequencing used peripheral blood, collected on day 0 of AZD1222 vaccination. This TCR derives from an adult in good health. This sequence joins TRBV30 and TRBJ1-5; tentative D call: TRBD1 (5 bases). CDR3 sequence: CAWSVRGNQPQHF. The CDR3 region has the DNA TGTGCCTGGAGTGTCAGGGGCAATCAGCCCCAGCATTTT.